Each of the 3 T cell receptor beta chains below was sequenced from the same sample in a study of vaccination effects on CD4 cells after COVID-19. No antigen has been assigned to these receptors. Subsequent to 10 days of culture, CD4+ T cells were isolated. All participants had two doses of either the BNT162b2 or mRNA-1273 vaccine. Sequenced by immunoSEQ multiplex PCR; TCRdb stores in-frame clones only, minus some. Among tens of thousands of clones listed, over 70% were seen once. This sample comprised CD4+ T cells from PBMCs cultured without peptide, obtained after COVID-19 vaccination. The source of these receptors is a human donor who received a COVID-19 vaccine.

The chain recombines TRBV6-2 or TRBV6-3 with TRBJ1-6; D might be TRBD1 (6 bases). This CDR3 is built from 15 residues. V lost 2 bases to trimming and J lost 7 bases, with 12 bases between them. The V gene's germline CDR1 is MNHEY and CDR2 SVGEGT. CDR3 in DNA: TGTGCCAGCAGTTACAGTGGGGGCTCAAATTCACCCCTCCACTTT. Its protein is CASSYSGGSNSPLHF.

The chain combines TRBV7-6 with TRBJ1-1, with D tentatively TRBD1 (5 bases). The V end was cut by 1 base, the J end by 5 bases, with 14 bases between. Germline loops: CDR1 SGHVS, CDR2 FNYEAQ. This CDR3 contains 15 residues. DNA of the CDR3: TGTGCCAGCAGCTTAGAACGGGCAGGGCGGACTGAAGCTTTCTTT. Translating it yields CASSLERAGRTEAFF.

J is TRBJ1-5 and V is TRBV27; tentative D call: TRBD1 (5 bases). The CDR3 consists of 16 residues. CDR1 is MNHEY and CDR2 is SMNVEV in the germline V gene (reference sequence). V was pared by 5 bases and J by 1 base, with 15 bases between. For the CDR3, the DNA is TGTGCCAGCAGTACCAACCGACAGACGAGCAATCAGCCCCAGCATTTT. Translating gives CASSTNRQTSNQPQHF.